This T cell receptor beta chain is drawn from a study of blood T cells in healthy people across ages. Study results and caveats: Any changes in expanded clonotypes were possibly confounded, as donor CMV status remained unknown. As naive T cell percentage varied, TCR beta diversity correlated strongly with it.

This clonotype was counted a few times. Its antigen is not known. PBMCs were isolated at a quantity of at least 6 million per sample. CDR1 KGHSH and CDR2 LQKENI come from the germline V gene. The V end was cut by 3 bases, the J end by 11 bases, with 23 bases between. This CDR3 is built from 16 residues. PCR was performed a second time for about 6 to 12 cycles using a sample-barcoded 5' primer and a J-beta primer mix. MiXCR, applied by TCRdb to the 5' RACE reads, yields one record per CDR3 protein. Of 700,000 to 1,000,000 distinct CDR3 sequences listed, 44% are singletons. Sequenced: blood. This clonotype was obtained from a man aged 55 to 69 in good health. V gene TRBV18 combines with J gene TRBJ1-5, with a weak D call TRBD1 (5 bases). CDR3 sequence: CASSPAGTGMVSAQHF. Here the CDR3 DNA reads TGTGCCAGCTCACCTGCCGGGACTGGAATGGTATCAGCCCAGCATTTT. Combining the CDR3 with reference TRBV18 and TRBJ1-5 gives the whole variable domain NAGVMQNPRHLVRRRGQEARLRCSPMKGHSHVYWYRQLPEEGLKFMVYLQKENIIDESGMPKERFSAEFPKEGPSILRIQQVVRGDSAAYFCASSPAGTGMVSAQHFGDGTRLSIL.